This T cell receptor beta chain was captured by sequencing in a study of blood T cell repertoires in COVID-19. The V end lost 5 bases, the J end lost 6 bases, and 11 bases lay between the germline ends. The CDR3 sequence is 12 residues long. Assay used: immunoSEQ multiplex PCR; TCRdb lists only in-frame clones, some missing. The sample records about 210,000 clones, 83% being singletons. The receptor's source is a woman between 40 and 55 years old with active or convalescent COVID-19. V and J are TRBV12-3 or TRBV12-4 and TRBJ2-7, with D unclear. Material for sequencing was peripheral blood. This CDR3 reads CASSPKFSEQYF. The CDR3 coding sequence is TGTGCCAGCAGTCCGAAGTTCAGCGAGCAGTACTTC.